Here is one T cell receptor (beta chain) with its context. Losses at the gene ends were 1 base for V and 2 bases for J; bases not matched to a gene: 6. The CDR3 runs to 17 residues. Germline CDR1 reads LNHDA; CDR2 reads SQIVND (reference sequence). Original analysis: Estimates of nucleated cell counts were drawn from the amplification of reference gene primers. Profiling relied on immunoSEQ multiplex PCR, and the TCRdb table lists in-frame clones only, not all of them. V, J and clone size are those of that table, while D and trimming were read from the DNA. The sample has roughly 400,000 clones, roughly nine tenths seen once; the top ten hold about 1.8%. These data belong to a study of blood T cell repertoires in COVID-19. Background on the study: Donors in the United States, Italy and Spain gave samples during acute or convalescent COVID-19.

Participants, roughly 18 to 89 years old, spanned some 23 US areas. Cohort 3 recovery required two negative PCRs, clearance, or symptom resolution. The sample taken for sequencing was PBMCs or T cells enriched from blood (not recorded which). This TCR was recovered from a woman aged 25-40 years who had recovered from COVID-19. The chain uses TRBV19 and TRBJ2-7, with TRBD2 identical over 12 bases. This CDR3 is CASSIGGTSGFPYEQYF. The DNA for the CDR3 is TGTGCCAGTAGTATAGGAGGGACTAGCGGGTTCCCCTACGAGCAGTACTTC.